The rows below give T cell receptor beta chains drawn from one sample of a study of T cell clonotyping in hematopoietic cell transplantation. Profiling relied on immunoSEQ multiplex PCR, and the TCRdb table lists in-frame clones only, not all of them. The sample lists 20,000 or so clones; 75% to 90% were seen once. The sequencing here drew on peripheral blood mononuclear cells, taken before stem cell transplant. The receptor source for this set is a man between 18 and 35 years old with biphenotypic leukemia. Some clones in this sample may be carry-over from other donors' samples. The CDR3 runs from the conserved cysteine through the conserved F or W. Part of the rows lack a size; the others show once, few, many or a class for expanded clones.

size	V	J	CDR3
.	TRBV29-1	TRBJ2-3	CSVLIAGDTQYF
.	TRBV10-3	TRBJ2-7	CAISPAPGQGDYEQYF
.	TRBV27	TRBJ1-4	CASSPKLYGKLFF
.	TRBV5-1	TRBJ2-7	CASSWGDRVVYEQYF
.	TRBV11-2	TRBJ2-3	CASSLDRRTDTQYF
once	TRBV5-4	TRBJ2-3	CASRLAGGIDTQYF
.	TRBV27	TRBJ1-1	CASRRRLNTEAFF
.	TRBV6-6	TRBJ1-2	CASSYGQGDFYGYTF
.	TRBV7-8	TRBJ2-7	CASSLESYEQYF
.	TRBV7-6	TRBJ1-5	CASSLGPPGAASQPQHF
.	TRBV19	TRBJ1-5	CASSIAGVSNQPQHF
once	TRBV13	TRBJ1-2	CASSLQGDYGYTF
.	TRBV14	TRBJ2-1	CASQRSNTYNEQFF
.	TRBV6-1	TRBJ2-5	CASSLTDWWGETQYF
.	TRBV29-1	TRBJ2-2	CSAEGRYPTGELFF
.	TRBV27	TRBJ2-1	CASTTGRSSYNEQFF
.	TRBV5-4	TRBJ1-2	CASSSGQGASDGYTF
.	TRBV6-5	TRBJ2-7	CASSLRDRATYEQYF
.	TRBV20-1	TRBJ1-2	CSARGTPGYTF
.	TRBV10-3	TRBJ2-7	CAISESGGYEQYF
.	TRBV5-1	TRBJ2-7	CASSYSLGSSAYEQYF
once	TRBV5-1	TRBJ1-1	CASKRVPDRSFTEAFF
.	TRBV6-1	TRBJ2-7	CASSGRGASYEQYF
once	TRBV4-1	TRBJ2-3	CASSQPDSDTQYF
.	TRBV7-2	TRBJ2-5	CASSLVQQETQYF
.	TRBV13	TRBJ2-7	CASSLATGQGSYEQYF
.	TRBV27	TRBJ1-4	CASRFIGTGNEKLFF
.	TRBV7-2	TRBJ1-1	CASSLGFDRPNTEAFF
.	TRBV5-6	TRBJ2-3	CASSGADRKGGTDTQYF
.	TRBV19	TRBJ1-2	CASSKAQVVYGYTF
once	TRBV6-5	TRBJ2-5	CASSFLTGRPQETQYF
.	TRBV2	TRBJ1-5	CASTQATGDQPQHF
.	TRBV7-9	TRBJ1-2	CASSPGTASYGYTF
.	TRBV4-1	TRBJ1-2	CASGIGTGYNYGYTF
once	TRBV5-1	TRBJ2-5	CASSPRTSPQETQYF
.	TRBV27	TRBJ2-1	CASSPPGVHEQFF
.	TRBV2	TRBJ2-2	CASAWVGAGRSTGELFF
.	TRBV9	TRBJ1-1	CASSGGGAEAFF
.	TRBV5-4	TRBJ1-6	CASSPGSYNSPLHF
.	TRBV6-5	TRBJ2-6	CASRGGFSGANVLTF
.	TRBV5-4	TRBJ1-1	CASSLLTGNTEAFF